This entry is about one T cell receptor beta chain. The data stem from a study of T cell changes during pregnancy in multiple sclerosis. Libraries were prepared by immunoSEQ multiplex PCR; TCRdb keeps only in-frame clonotypes and omits some of them. The sample comprises about 80,000 clones, about 92% of which are singletons, and roughly 1.4% rests with the top ten. CDR3 size: 15 residues. Germline V lookup: CDR1 SGHTA, CDR2 FQGTGA. The ends lost 5 bases at V and 0 bases at J; junction bases unmatched: 4. The chain joins TRBV7-3 to TRBJ2-1; 7 bases map to TRBD2. The receptor comes from a female donor with multiple sclerosis, enrolled in a pregnancy study. Sequencing used peripheral blood, obtained before pregnancy. The CDR3 sequence: CASSRGGSSYNEQFF. CDR3 nucleotide sequence: TGTGCCAGCAGCCGCGGGGGTAGCTCCTACAATGAGCAGTTCTTC.